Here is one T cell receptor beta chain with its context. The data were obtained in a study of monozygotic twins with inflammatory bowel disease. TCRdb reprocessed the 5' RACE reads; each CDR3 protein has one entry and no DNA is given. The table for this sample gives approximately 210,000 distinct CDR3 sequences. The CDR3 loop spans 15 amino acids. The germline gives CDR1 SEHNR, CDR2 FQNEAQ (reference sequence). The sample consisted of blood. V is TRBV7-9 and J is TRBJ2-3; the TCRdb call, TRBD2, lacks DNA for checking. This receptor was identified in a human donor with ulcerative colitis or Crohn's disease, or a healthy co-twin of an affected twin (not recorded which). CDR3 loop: CASPGLAGGQDTQYF. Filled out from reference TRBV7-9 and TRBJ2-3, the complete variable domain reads DTGVSQNPRHKITKRGQNVTFRCDPISEHNRLYWYRQTLGQGPEFLTYFQNEAQLEKSRLLSDRFSAERPKGSFSTLEIQRTEQGDSAMYLCASPGLAGGQDTQYFGPGTRLTVL.